These 23 T cell receptor beta chains share one sample of origin, sequenced in a study of radiotherapy plus CTLA-4 blockade in lung cancer. TCRdb's copy holds only in-frame clones and misses some; the assay was immunoSEQ multiplex PCR. The repertoire holds 26,000 or so clones, with around 79% as singletons. Sequencing used peripheral blood, obtained from a patient treated with radiotherapy plus ipilimumab. The receptors stem from a human donor with non-small cell lung cancer who had stable disease on radiotherapy plus ipilimumab.

This clone was recorded a few times. The rearrangement links TRBV7-6 to TRBJ2-5; 10 bases are shared with TRBD1. This CDR3 is 15 amino acids long. Germline CDR1 is SGHVS and CDR2 is FNYEAQ. The ends lost 5 bases at V and 5 bases at J; junction bases unmatched: 8. For the CDR3, the DNA is TGTGCCAGCAGCCTAAAGGACAGGGGGAGGGAGACCCAGTACTTC. It is translated as CASSLKDRGRETQYF.

This clone was recorded a few times. V usage is TRBV11-3 and J usage is TRBJ1-6; tentative D call: TRBD1 (5 bases). CDR1 is SGHNT and CDR2 is YENEEA in the germline V gene. This CDR3 spans 14 amino acids. V was pared by 6 bases and J by 10 bases, with 16 bases between. The CDR3 region is CASRLQGAGSPLHF. The CDR3 DNA sequence: TGTGCCAGCAGGCTTCAGGGAGCAGGGTCACCCCTCCACTTT.

This clone occurred a few times. The V gene is TRBV5-6, the J gene TRBJ2-7; 8 bases are shared with TRBD1. Per the germline V gene, CDR1 is SGHDT and CDR2 is YYEEEE. With V trimmed by 0 bases and J by 0 bases, 2 bases remained unmatched. The CDR3 runs to 15 residues. CDR3 sequence reads: CASSLGGTGSYEQYV. CDR3 DNA sequence: TGTGCCAGCAGCTTGGGTGGGACAGGCTCCTACGAGCAGTACGTC.

The chain carries TRBV18 and TRBJ2-3; D unclear. The CDR3 spans 15 residues. Germline CDR1 reads KGHSH; CDR2 reads LQKENI. V dropped 2 bases and J dropped 0 bases, with 9 bases sitting between them. The CDR3 nucleotides are TGTGCCAGCTCACCAGTGAAACAGAGCACAGATACGCAGTATTTT. This sequence encodes CASSPVKQSTDTQYF.

The chain combines TRBV28 with TRBJ2-1; TRBD2 matches at 15 bases. Trimming at V came to 8 bases and at J to 0 bases, leaving 5 bases not matched to a gene. CDR1 and CDR2 (germline): MDHEN, SYDVKM. CDR3 length: 17 amino acids. For the CDR3, the DNA is TGTGCCAGCTGGACTAGCGGGGGGGTCAGCTCCTACAATGAGCAGTTCTTC. Its translation: CASWTSGGVSSYNEQFF.

CDR3 in DNA: TGTGCCATCAGTGAGGCAACCACAGGGGGCGGTGGCTACACCTTC. Translated, it gives CAISEATTGGGGYTF. V gene TRBV10-3 combines with J gene TRBJ1-2; 9 nucleotides match TRBD1. CDR1 is ENHRY, CDR2 SYGVKD, per germline. CDR3 length: 15 residues. J gave up 7 bases and V 2 bases, and 8 bases lay outside the gene matches.

This chain links TRBV9 with TRBJ2-5; possibly TRBD2 for D (5 bases). Germline loops: CDR1 SGDLS, CDR2 YYNGEE. The CDR3 spans 15 residues. V gave up 1 base and J gave up 4 bases, with 14 bases separating them. DNA for the CDR3: TGTGCCAGCAGCGTATTCCCTAGCTCGGGAGAGACCCAGTACTTC. This codes for CASSVFPSSGETQYF.

The genes are TRBV7-9 and TRBJ1-6, with D hard to call. V was trimmed by 3 bases and J by 10 bases, leaving 4 bases between them. CDR1 is SEHNR, CDR2 FQNEAQ, per germline (reference sequence). This CDR3 has 11 amino acids. The CDR3 sequence is CASSLNSPLHF. CDR3 nucleotides: TGTGCCAGCAGCTTGAACTCACCCCTCCACTTT. The full variable domain, its missing parts supplied by reference TRBV7-9 and TRBJ1-6, is DTGVSQNPRHKITKRGQNVTFRCDPISEHNRLYWYRQTLGQGPEFLTYFQNEAQLEKSRLLSDRFSAERPKGSFSTLEIQRTEQGDSAMYLCASSLNSPLHFGNGTRLTVT.

The chain carries TRBV5-6 and TRBJ1-2; weak D call: TRBD1 (6 bases). The CDR3 totals 14 residues. Germline assignment: CDR1 SGHDT and CDR2 YYEEEE. The germline V and J ends were trimmed by 2 bases and 4 bases, with 12 bases remaining between them. CDR3 bases: TGTGCCAGCAGCTTTCCACAGGGCCTCTATGGCTACACCTTC. This gives the protein CASSFPQGLYGYTF. The variable domain in full, with the rest retrieved from reference TRBV5-6 and TRBJ1-2, is DAGVTQSPTHLIKTRGQQVTLRCSPKSGHDTVSWYQQALGQGPQFIFQYYEEEERQRGNFPDRFSGHQFPNYSSELNVNALLLGDSALYLCASSFPQGLYGYTFGSGTRLTVV.

The count of this clone is one. The V call is TRBV7-9, the J call TRBJ2-1, with TRBD1 matching over 7 bases. With V trimmed by 3 bases and J by 5 bases, 10 bases remained unmatched. This CDR3 region has 16 residues. The V gene's germline CDR1 is SEHNR and CDR2 FQNEAQ (reference sequence). The chain's CDR3 is CASSFSLTGNNNEQFF. DNA of the CDR3: TGTGCCAGCAGCTTTTCTTTGACAGGGAATAACAATGAGCAGTTCTTC.

This clone was picked up a small number of times. The chain carries TRBV19 and TRBJ1-6; no reliable D call. Germline assignment: CDR1 LNHDA and CDR2 SQIVND (reference sequence). The ends were cut back, 7 bases at V and 9 bases at J, with 19 bases in the middle. CDR3 length: 15 amino acids. The CDR3 DNA reads TGTGCCAGTACTACGCCCGGGGTGGCGGGTTCACCCCTCCACTTT. Encoded protein: CASTTPGVAGSPLHF.

A few counts support this clone. The V and J genes are TRBV19 and TRBJ1-6; 10 bases align to TRBD1. Germline V CDR1 and CDR2: LNHDA, SQIVND (reference sequence). This CDR3 spans 16 amino acids. V gave up 7 bases and J gave up 7 bases; unmatched junction bases: 10. The CDR3: CASTPGGTGANSPLHF. In DNA form, the CDR3 reads TGTGCCAGTACCCCCGGGGGGACAGGGGCCAATTCACCCCTCCACTTT.

The rearrangement links TRBV7-2 to TRBJ2-3, with 7 bases that match TRBD2. The J segment lost 3 bases and the V segment lost 5 bases, leaving 11 bases of the junction unmatched. This CDR3 is built from 16 residues. Germline assignment: CDR1 SGHTA and CDR2 FQGNSA. DNA of the CDR3: TGTGCCAGCAGCGCAAAACTGGGGGGGACTACAGATACGCAGTATTTT. It specifies CASSAKLGGTTDTQYF. Combining the CDR3 with reference TRBV7-2 and TRBJ2-3 gives the whole variable domain GAGVSQSPSNKVTEKGKDVELRCDPISGHTALYWYRQSLGQGLEFLIYFQGNSAPDKSGLPSDRFSAERTGGSVSTLTIQRTQQEDSAVYLCASSAKLGGTTDTQYFGPGTRLTVL.

This clone was seen a handful of times. V gene TRBV7-5 combines with J gene TRBJ1-6. TRBV7-5 is given as a pseudogene. CDR3 size: 15 residues. The CDR3 sequence: CARSLSRKRNSPLHF. The CDR3 coding sequence is TGTGCCAGAAGCTTATCGAGGAAAAGGAATTCACCCCTCCACTTT.

The CDR3 nucleotides are TGCGCCAGCAGCCAAGATTGGATTACGGGGGGCGAGACCCAGTACTTC. Protein sequence: CASSQDWITGGETQYF. This rearrangement joins TRBV4-3 to TRBJ2-5; the D gene is possibly TRBD2 (7 bases). The V end was cut by 0 bases, the J end by 5 bases, with 16 bases between. Germline-derived CDR1 and CDR2 are LGHNA and YSLEER. CDR3 length: 16 residues.

This clone was found once. The chain combines TRBV7-2 with TRBJ2-7, with TRBD1 identical over 7 bases. Germline CDR1 is SGHTA and CDR2 is FQGNSA. This CDR3 region has 14 residues. Losses at the gene ends were 5 bases for V and 2 bases for J; bases not matched to a gene: 6. The CDR3 bases are TGTGCCAGCAGCCCAAGGACAGGTACCTACGAGCAGTACTTC. It is translated as CASSPRTGTYEQYF.

The rearrangement uses TRBV10-3 and TRBJ2-4; D perhaps matches TRBD1 (6 bases). The CDR3 is made up of 15 amino acids. Per the germline V gene, CDR1 is ENHRY and CDR2 is SYGVKD. V lost 3 bases to trimming and J lost 9 bases, with 18 bases between them. The CDR3: CAISESRGYRAIQYF. The DNA for the CDR3 is TGTGCCATCAGTGAATCCAGGGGATACCGTGCCATTCAGTACTTC.

This rearrangement joins TRBV19 to TRBJ1-1; D not certain. The germline V and J ends were trimmed by 1 base and 1 base, with 7 bases remaining between them. CDR1 LNHDA and CDR2 SQIVND come from the germline V gene (reference sequence). The CDR3 length is 14 residues. The CDR3 sequence: CASSIGQTNTEAFF. The DNA for the CDR3 is TGTGCCAGTAGTATAGGTCAGACGAACACTGAAGCTTTCTTT. Looking up the rest from reference TRBV19 and TRBJ1-1 gives the full variable domain: DGGITQSPKYLFRKEGQNVTLSCEQNLNHDAMYWYRQDPGQGLRLIYYSQIVNDFQKGDIAEGYSVSREKKESFPLTVTSAQKNPTAFYLCASSIGQTNTEAFFGQGTRLTVV.

The V and J genes are TRBV27 and TRBJ1-2; TRBD1 matches at 7 bases. V trimming: 5 bases; J trimming: 4 bases; junction bases outside the gene matches: 4. The CDR3 is 13 amino acids. Germline V CDR1 and CDR2: MNHEY, SMNVEV (reference sequence). CDR3 bases: TGTGCCAGCAGTCCGACAGGGTTCTATGGCTACACCTTC. Amino acid sequence: CASSPTGFYGYTF.

This chain uses TRBV27 with TRBJ2-5; the D gene could be TRBD1 or TRBD2 (5 bases each). Per the germline V gene, CDR1 is MNHEY and CDR2 is SMNVEV (reference sequence). V shed 2 bases and J shed 5 bases, with 18 bases lying between them. The CDR3 covers 16 residues. CDR3 in amino acids: CASSLIESRGRETQYF. The CDR3 nucleotides are TGTGCCAGCAGTTTAATCGAGAGTCGGGGCCGCGAGACCCAGTACTTC.

The chain employs TRBV9 and TRBJ1-2, with D possibly TRBD1 on 6 matching bases. The V end lost 5 bases, the J end lost 8 bases, and 16 bases lay between the germline ends. The CDR3 runs 13 residues. CDR1 is SGDLS and CDR2 is YYNGEE in the germline V gene. CDR3 DNA: TGTGCCAGCAGTGCGGACAGCTCCGGGGGCTACACCTTC. Protein sequence: CASSADSSGGYTF.

The chain carries TRBV25-1 and TRBJ2-3; 8 bases line up with TRBD2. In germline, CDR1 is MGHDK, CDR2 SYGVNS. This CDR3 comprises 16 residues. Unmatched junction bases numbered 11, after V lost 5 bases and J lost 4 bases. CDR3 residues: CASSRSRGGMADTQYF. The CDR3, as DNA: TGTGCCAGCAGTCGATCTCGGGGGGGGATGGCAGATACGCAGTATTTT.

CDR3 loop: CASSLITQASADTQYF. The CDR3 DNA reads as TGTGCCAGCAGCTTAATAACGCAGGCTAGCGCAGATACGCAGTATTTT. The chain joins TRBV11-1 to TRBJ2-3; D perhaps matches TRBD2 (6 bases). Trimming left V 2 bases short and J 4 bases short, with 16 bases between. In germline, CDR1 is SGHAT, CDR2 FQDESV (reference sequence). The CDR3 totals 16 residues.